The present T cell receptor beta chain was sequenced within a study of response to subunit inactivated influenza vaccine. General study results and limits: Every seasonal influenza vaccination brings in few new T cells, the authors suggested.

TCRdb re-called the RT-PCR reads with MiXCR, one entry per CDR3 protein. The sample lists fewer than 400,000 distinct CDR3 sequences, 20% to 25% seen once, with roughly 10% in the top ten. This clonotype was counted ten times or more. Antigen: not known. J lost 5 bases, V lost 5 bases, and 11 bases had no gene match. The CDR3 has 15 amino acids. The chain links TRBV12-3 or TRBV12-4 to TRBJ1-2; 7 nucleotides align to TRBD1. The source is a man between 50 and 75 years old who received an inactivated influenza vaccine. Sample: PBMCs from blood, taken less than 22 months after vaccination. The CDR3 coding sequence is TGTGCCAGCAGTCGAGACAGCAGGGGGATGTATGGCTACACCTTC. This sequence encodes CASSRDSRGMYGYTF.